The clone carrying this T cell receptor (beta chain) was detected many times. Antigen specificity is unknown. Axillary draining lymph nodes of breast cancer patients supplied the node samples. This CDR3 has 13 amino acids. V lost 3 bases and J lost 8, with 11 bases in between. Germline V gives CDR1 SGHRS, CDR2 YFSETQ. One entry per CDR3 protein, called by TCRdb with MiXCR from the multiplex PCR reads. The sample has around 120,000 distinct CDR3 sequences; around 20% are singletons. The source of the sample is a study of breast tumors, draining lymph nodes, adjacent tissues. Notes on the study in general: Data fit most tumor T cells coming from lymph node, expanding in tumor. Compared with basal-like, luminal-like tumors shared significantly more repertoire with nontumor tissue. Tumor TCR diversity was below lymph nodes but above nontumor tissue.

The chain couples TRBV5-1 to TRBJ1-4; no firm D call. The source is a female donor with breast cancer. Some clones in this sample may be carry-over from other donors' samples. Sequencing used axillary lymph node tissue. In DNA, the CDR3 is TGCGCCAGCAGCTCCGAGCGTTTAGAAAAACTGTTTTTT. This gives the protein CASSSERLEKLFF.